This T cell receptor (beta chain) originates from a study of blood T cell repertoires in COVID-19. Study context: Spain, Italy and the United States supplied samples that represented acute and convalescent COVID-19.

The assay was immunoSEQ multiplex PCR, and TCRdb's table has in-frame clones only and misses some. Of 200,000 to 250,000 clones in the sample, approximately 86% were seen once. The CDR3 length is 15 residues. The ends lost 8 bases at V and 7 bases at J; junction bases unmatched: 15. The germline V gene encodes CDR1 SNHLY and CDR2 FYNNEI. The source of this sequence is a middle-aged woman with acute COVID-19. The specimen was PBMCs or T cells enriched from blood (not recorded which). The chain employs TRBV2 and TRBJ1-2; 8 bases map to TRBD1. The CDR3 here is CASRVEKGRGLGYTF. CDR3 nucleotides: TGTGCCAGCCGGGTGGAGAAGGGCAGGGGGCTTGGCTACACCTTC.